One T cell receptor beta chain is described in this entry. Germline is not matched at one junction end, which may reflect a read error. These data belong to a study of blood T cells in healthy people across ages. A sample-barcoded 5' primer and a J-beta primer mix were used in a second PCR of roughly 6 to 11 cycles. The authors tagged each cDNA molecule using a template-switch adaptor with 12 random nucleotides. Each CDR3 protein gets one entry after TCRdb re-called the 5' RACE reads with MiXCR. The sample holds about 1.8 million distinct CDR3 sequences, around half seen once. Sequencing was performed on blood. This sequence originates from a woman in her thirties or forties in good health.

This CDR3 is CASSEGQGLRYEQYF. In nucleotides, the CDR3 is TGTGCCAGTAGTGAAGGACAGGGCCTCCGGTACGAGCAGTACTTC. This chain connects TRBV6-1 to TRBJ2-7; 8 nucleotides align to TRBD1. The CDR3 sequence is 15 residues long. Germline CDR1 MNHNS, CDR2 SASEGT.